These 11 T cell receptor beta chains originate from one sample sequenced in a study of identical twins. Each CDR3 protein is one row after TCRdb ran MiXCR on the 5' RACE reads. The table lists approximately 700,000 distinct CDR3 sequences, 15% to 20% of them singletons. The sample was also linked to a second study, of T cells expressing NK-cell markers.

The sequenced material came from PBMCs. Receptor source: a woman aged 18-29 years in good health.

This clonotype was detected a few times. The genes are TRBV4-3 and TRBJ2-1, with D perhaps assigned TRBD1 or TRBD2 (5 bases each). The CDR3 has 15 residues. V was trimmed by 1 base and J by 10 bases, leaving 17 bases between them. Germline CDR1 is LGHNA and CDR2 is YSLEER. The CDR3 spells CASSQVDVGVREQFF. For the CDR3, the DNA is TGCGCCAGCAGCCAAGTCGACGTGGGGGTGAGAGAGCAGTTCTTC.

This sequence joins TRBV9 and TRBJ2-1, with TRBD1 identical over 8 bases. The CDR3 is 15 amino acids. The germline V gene encodes CDR1 SGDLS and CDR2 YYNGEE. The J segment lost 8 bases and the V segment lost 3 bases, leaving 10 bases of the junction unmatched. CDR3: CASSAPPPGGDEQFF. As DNA, the CDR3 is TGTGCCAGCAGCGCCCCCCCCCCAGGGGGCGATGAGCAGTTCTTC.

In its sample, this clonotype was seen a few times. This chain links TRBV7-8 with TRBJ2-3; 8 bases map to TRBD2. CDR1 and CDR2 from the germline V gene are SGHVS and FQNEAQ. With V trimmed by 5 bases and J by 4 bases, 8 bases remained unmatched. The CDR3 has 15 residues. In DNA, the CDR3 is TGTGCCAGCAGCCTATTAGCGGGGTACCCAGATACGCAGTATTTT. As protein: CASSLLAGYPDTQYF.

This clonotype was observed many times. V gene TRBV20-1 combines with J gene TRBJ1-1; 11 bases agree with TRBD1. The CDR3 contains 14 residues. CDR1 is DFQATT and CDR2 is SNEGSKA in the germline V gene (reference sequence). The trim removed 5 bases at V and 1 base at J, leaving 3 bases unmatched. The CDR3 loop reads CSAGQGAGNTEAFF. The DNA for the CDR3 is TGCAGTGCTGGACAGGGGGCCGGGAACACTGAAGCTTTCTTT.

This chain uses TRBV12-3 or TRBV12-4 with TRBJ1-6; perhaps TRBD1 as D (5 bases). This CDR3 contains 14 residues. Trimming took off 2 bases at V and 9 bases at J, with 11 bases between the two ends. The CDR3 protein is CASSLNRMGSPLHF. The CDR3 DNA is TGTGCCAGCAGTTTAAACAGGATGGGTTCACCCCTCCACTTT.

This clonotype showed up just a few times. This chain links TRBV11-2 with TRBJ1-1; D is perhaps TRBD1 (5 bases). Trimming removed 3 bases at V and 4 bases at J, with 18 bases between. This CDR3 has 16 amino acids. CDR1 is SGHAT and CDR2 is FQNNGV in the germline V gene. The CDR3 sequence is CASSFRLRSGTTEAFF. CDR3 bases: TGTGCCAGCAGCTTCAGGCTTAGGTCTGGGACCACTGAAGCTTTCTTT.

The rearrangement joins TRBV20-1 to TRBJ2-3, with D maybe TRBD2 (6 bases). Trimming took 6 bases from V and 2 from J, leaving 12 bases between them. Germline lookup yields CDR1 DFQATT and CDR2 SNEGSKA (reference sequence). The CDR3 runs to 13 residues. CDR3 sequence (DNA): TGCAGTGCACGGGACTTTTACACAGATACGCAGTATTTT. Its protein is CSARDFYTDTQYF.

This clonotype came up a few times. The chain carries TRBV20-1 and TRBJ2-6; possibly TRBD1 or TRBD2 for D (5 bases each). The CDR3 is 17 residues long. Trimming left V 1 base short and J 0 bases short, with 13 bases between. Germline CDR1 and CDR2: DFQATT and SNEGSKA (reference sequence). CDR3 sequence reads: CSARGRDGVSGANVLTF. CDR3 DNA: TGCAGTGCTAGAGGCCGGGACGGAGTCTCTGGGGCCAACGTCCTGACTTTC.

A few counts support this clonotype. The chain recombines TRBV5-6 with TRBJ2-7, with D possibly TRBD2 on 5 matching bases. V lost 6 bases to trimming and J lost 3 bases, with 16 bases between them. This CDR3 has 14 amino acids. CDR1 is SGHDT, CDR2 YYEEEE, per germline. CDR3 nucleotide sequence: TGTGCCAGCACCCTCCGAGGGTTAAACTACGAGCAGTACTTC. Its protein product is CASTLRGLNYEQYF.

The sample holds a few counts of this clonotype. The rearrangement uses TRBV12-3 or TRBV12-4 and TRBJ1-2, with 7 bases identical to TRBD1. V lost 0 bases, J lost 2 bases, and 6 bases stayed unmatched. The CDR3 totals 16 residues. CDR3 sequence reads: CASSLARDRPNYGYTF. For the CDR3, the DNA is TGTGCCAGCAGTTTAGCTAGGGACAGACCCAACTATGGCTACACCTTC.

This chain joins TRBV7-3 and TRBJ2-1; 14 bases fit TRBD2. Germline CDR1 SGHTA, CDR2 FQGTGA. The V gene end was trimmed by 5 bases and the J gene end by 10 bases; junction bases not matched to a gene: 10. The CDR3 is 16 residues long. This CDR3 is CASSTSGTSGGEEQFF. CDR3 sequence (DNA): TGTGCCAGCAGCACGAGCGGGACTAGCGGGGGTGAAGAGCAGTTCTTC.